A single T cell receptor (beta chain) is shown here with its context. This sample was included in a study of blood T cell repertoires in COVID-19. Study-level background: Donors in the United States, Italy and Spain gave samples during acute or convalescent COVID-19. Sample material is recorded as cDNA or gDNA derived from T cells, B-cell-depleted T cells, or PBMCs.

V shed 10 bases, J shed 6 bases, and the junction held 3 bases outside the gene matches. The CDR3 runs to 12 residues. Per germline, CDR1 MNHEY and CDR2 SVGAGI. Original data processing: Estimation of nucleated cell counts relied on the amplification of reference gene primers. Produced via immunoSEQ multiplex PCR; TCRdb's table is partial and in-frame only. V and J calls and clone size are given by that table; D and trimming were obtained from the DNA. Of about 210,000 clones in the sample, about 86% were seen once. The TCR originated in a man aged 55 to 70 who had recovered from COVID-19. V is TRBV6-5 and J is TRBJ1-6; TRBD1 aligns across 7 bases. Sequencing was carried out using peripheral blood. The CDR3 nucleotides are TGTGCCACAGGGGGTTCTAATTCACCCCTCCACTTT. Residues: CATGGSNSPLHF.